This entry concerns a single T cell receptor beta chain. Its antigen is not yet known. Base-call qualities are not available, and no considerably larger clone is one nucleotide away. These data belong to a study of blood T cell repertoires in COVID-19 (dated by TCRdb to 2018 to 2021). Context from the whole study: Collaborator samples came from the United States, Italy and Spain and covered acute and convalescent phases of COVID-19. Deeply sampled blood TCRbeta repertoires from subjects exposed to, actively infected with, or recovered from COVID-19 were included in the dataset. Where HLA class I and class II types were available, the types were taken from metadata supplied by the sample provider, not from assay-based typing. The sample metadata nearly always contained a de-identified subject ID, COVID-19 status, age in years and sex. The repertoires were released in a freely available public database meant as a resource for research on the immune response to SARS-CoV-2. The samples were drawn from the first 160 participants of the ongoing ImmuneRACE study and from about 1,200 subjects provided by 6 global collaborators. The prospective study material was composed of cDNA or gDNA derived from T cells, B-cell-depleted T cells, or PBMCs.

CDR1 and CDR2 (LNHDA, SQIVND) derive from the germline V gene (reference sequence). V is shortened by 2 bases, J by 2 bases, and the region joining them spans 10 bases. There are 16 amino acids in the CDR3, from cysteine to phenylalanine inclusive. The kept DNA is CDR3 alone, 48 bases in frame from the first base. Collaborating institutions collected whole blood in K2EDTA tubes following their own protocols. For TCRbeta analysis, collaborator samples were shipped as frozen whole blood, as isolated PBMCs, or as DNA extracted from either sample type. The immunoSEQ Assay, a bias-controlled multiplex PCR, was used to amplify TCRbeta CDR3 regions from genomic DNA. From the authors' description of their analysis: The number of nucleated cells in each sample was estimated from the amplification of reference gene primers within the assay. To quantify the absolute abundance of each unique TCRbeta CDR3 rearrangement, sequence reads were collapsed and filtered. For each sample, productive Simpson clonality was calculated as the square root of Simpson's diversity index over productive rearrangements. This immuneACCESS table, as held by TCRdb, lists in-frame sequences with V and J called but not all clones. Of the missing ones, under half trace to an unresolved V gene in checked studies; the others have no known cause. V and J calls and clone size are those listed in that table; D and trimming were worked out from the DNA. The sample has approximately 38,000 clones on record, 85% to 90% of them singletons. Under 10% of the sample rests with the top ten.

The paper's findings and limits, for the study overall: The amount of clinical and demographic metadata varied by source and participant and was provided uncurated.

The chain is encoded by TRBV19 joined to TRBJ2-6; a tentative D match to TRBD1 spans 5 bases. This TCR was sampled from a man between 25 and 39 years old with active or convalescent COVID-19. Specimen: peripheral blood. The CDR3 corresponds to CASSISAGTGANVLTF. The bases read TGTGCCAGTAGTATATCGGCAGGGACTGGGGCCAACGTCCTGACTTTC. Supplemented by the reference TRBV19 and TRBJ2-6 proteins around the CDR3, the complete variable domain is DGGITQSPKYLFRKEGQNVTLSCEQNLNHDAMYWYRQDPGQGLRLIYYSQIVNDFQKGDIAEGYSVSREKKESFPLTVTSAQKNPTAFYLCASSISAGTGANVLTFGAGSRLTVL.